The 27 T cell receptor beta chains below were found in one sample sequenced in a study of cytomegalovirus exposure and HLA in healthy donors. Primers: 60 Vbeta forward and 13 Jbeta reverse. Sequencing used immunoSEQ multiplex PCR; TCRdb keeps in-frame clones, though not all of them. The sample lists about 110,000 clones; around 87% were seen once. Sequenced material: PBMCs. Every receptor here comes from a man aged 35 to 55 in good health and CMV-seronegative.

V is TRBV5-4 and J is TRBJ2-2; TRBD2 agrees at 8 bases. Germline CDR1 is SGHNT and CDR2 is YYREEE (reference sequence). After removal of 3 bases from V and 5 bases from J, the junction contained 12 bases not matched to a gene. The CDR3 contains 17 residues. CDR3 region: CASSSRDSSGGTGELFF. The CDR3 DNA follows: TGTGCCAGCAGCTCCCGGGACTCCTCGGGGGGGACCGGGGAGCTGTTTTTT. Full variable domain (rest looked up from reference TRBV5-4 and TRBJ2-2): ETGVTQSPTHLIKTRGQQVTLRCSSQSGHNTVSWYQQALGQGPQFIFQYYREEENGRGNFPPRFSGLQFPNYSSELNVNALELDDSALYLCASSSRDSSGGTGELFFGEGSRLTVL.

This chain joins TRBV6-5 and TRBJ1-3; D might be TRBD1 (6 bases). The germline gives CDR1 MNHEY, CDR2 SVGAGI. V was pared by 8 bases and J by 7 bases, with 21 bases between. The CDR3 covers 15 residues. Written as DNA, the CDR3 is TGTGCCAGCTCTACTGGCCGGGACATTCAGAACACCATATATTTT. This gives the protein CASSTGRDIQNTIYF.

The V call is TRBV11-2, the J call TRBJ1-2; 8 nucleotides line up with TRBD1. The CDR3 length is 17 residues. V trimming: 5 bases; J trimming: 0 bases; junction bases outside the gene matches: 11. CDR1 and CDR2 (germline): SGHAT, FQNNGV. CDR3 protein: CASSRKTGDGANYGYTF. In nucleotides, the CDR3 is TGTGCCAGCAGCCGAAAGACAGGGGACGGAGCTAACTATGGCTACACCTTC.

The rearrangement joins TRBV2 to TRBJ1-1; D uncertain. The V end was cut by 5 bases, the J end by 3 bases, with 10 bases between. Germline lookup yields CDR1 SNHLY and CDR2 FYNNEI. The CDR3 is made up of 13 amino acids. CDR3 loop: CASSSTPYTEAFF. The CDR3 nucleotides are TGTGCCAGCAGTAGTACACCATACACTGAAGCTTTCTTT.

This clone was counted between two and nine times. The V and J genes are TRBV10-3 and TRBJ2-2; D gene unclear. From germline, CDR1 is ENHRY and CDR2 SYGVKD. V lost 6 bases and J lost 5, with 10 bases in between. The CDR3 loop spans 13 amino acids. The CDR3 DNA is TGTGCCATCAGAGCCTCAAAAACCGGGGAGCTGTTTTTT. As protein: CAIRASKTGELFF.

The genes are TRBV7-9 and TRBJ1-6; 9 bases are a match to TRBD1. V lost 3 bases, J lost 8 bases, and 2 bases stayed unmatched. The CDR3 has 14 amino acids. Germline CDR1 and CDR2: SEHNR and FQNEAQ (reference sequence). The CDR3 loop is CASSLTGGYSPLHF. Written as DNA, the CDR3 is TGTGCCAGCAGCTTGACAGGGGGTTATTCACCCCTCCACTTT.

This sequence joins TRBV2 and TRBJ1-1; the match to TRBD1 covers 7 bases. The CDR3 is 14 amino acids. V was clipped by 7 bases and J by 0 bases; unmatched bases: 5. Germline lookup yields CDR1 SNHLY and CDR2 FYNNEI. The CDR3 here is CASNLGTVNTEAFF. The CDR3 DNA reads TGTGCCAGCAACCTTGGGACAGTGAACACTGAAGCTTTCTTT.

V usage is TRBV6-5 and J usage is TRBJ1-3; 7 nucleotides match TRBD1. Trimming took 8 bases from V and 0 from J; bases not matched to a gene: 7. CDR3 length: 15 residues. The germline V gene has CDR1 MNHEY and CDR2 SVGAGI. CDR3 residues: CASALRDSSGNTIYF. In DNA, the CDR3 is TGTGCCAGCGCCCTACGGGACAGCTCTGGAAACACCATATATTTT.

The chain combines TRBV6-5 with TRBJ1-5; D is ambiguous. The V end lost 7 bases, the J end lost 4 bases, and 8 bases lay between the germline ends. The CDR3 consists of 12 residues. CDR1 is MNHEY, CDR2 SVGAGI, per germline. The CDR3 here is CASKGGNQPQHF. Written as DNA, the CDR3 is TGTGCCAGCAAGGGAGGGAATCAGCCCCAGCATTTT.

The chain is built from TRBV6-5 and TRBJ1-6; D not certain. The CDR3 totals 12 residues. V dropped 4 bases and J dropped 10 bases, with 8 bases sitting between them. Germline-derived CDR1 and CDR2 are MNHEY and SVGAGI. The CDR3 loop reads CASSFLGSPLHF. The CDR3 nucleotides read TGTGCCAGCAGTTTCCTCGGGTCACCCCTCCACTTT.

The V and J genes are TRBV5-4 and TRBJ1-3, with no clear D. The CDR3 runs 13 residues. V was clipped by 5 bases and J by 4 bases, with 10 bases between them. Per the germline V gene, CDR1 is SGHNT and CDR2 is YYREEE (reference sequence). The CDR3: CASSPIPGNTIYF. The CDR3 DNA is TGTGCCAGCAGTCCTATACCCGGAAACACCATATATTTT.

V and J are TRBV2 and TRBJ1-6; 10 nucleotides agree with TRBD1. CDR3 length: 14 amino acids. With 5 bases clipped from V and 6 bases from J, the junction kept 1 base outside the gene matches. Germline V gene sequence: CDR1 SNHLY, CDR2 FYNNEI. The CDR3 region is CASSRDRGNSPLHF. In DNA form, the CDR3 reads TGTGCCAGCAGTCGGGACAGGGGTAATTCACCCCTCCACTTT.

The chain has TRBV29-1 and TRBJ1-1, with D uncertain. The germline V gene has CDR1 SQVTM and CDR2 ANQGSEA. The length of the CDR3 is 12 residues. Trimming removed 1 base from V and 7 bases from J, with 10 bases in between. The CDR3 here is CSVEALPGEAFF. In nucleotides, the CDR3 is TGCAGCGTTGAAGCTCTGCCCGGTGAAGCTTTCTTT.

The sample holds a few counts of this clone. CDR3 bases: TGTGCCAGCAGTGCGGACAGGGCTGGAAACACCATATATTTT. Encoded protein: CASSADRAGNTIYF. This chain links TRBV28 with TRBJ1-3; TRBD1 matches 8 bases. The trim removed 5 bases at V and 2 bases at J, leaving 2 bases unmatched. The germline V gene has CDR1 MDHEN and CDR2 SYDVKM. The CDR3 length is 14 residues.

This chain connects TRBV5-1 to TRBJ2-5; maybe TRBD2 (6 bases). CDR1 is SGHRS, CDR2 YFSETQ, per germline. The CDR3 runs 15 residues. Trimming removed 0 bases at V and 0 bases at J, with 9 bases between. For the CDR3, the DNA is TGCGCCAGCAGCTTGGGACGGGGGAACCAAGAGACCCAGTACTTC. It specifies CASSLGRGNQETQYF.

The chain is built from TRBV14 and TRBJ2-5, with D perhaps TRBD2 (5 bases). Germline V gene data show CDR1 as SGHDN and CDR2 as FVKESK. The V and J ends lost 2 bases and 2 bases respectively, with 9 bases between them. The CDR3 runs 14 residues. The DNA of the CDR3 is TGTGCCAGCAGCCAAAGGACTGCTCAAGAGACCCAGTACTTC. Translating it yields CASSQRTAQETQYF.

This clone came up once. The J gene is TRBJ1-1, the V gene TRBV9; 7 positions agree with TRBD1. Unmatched junction bases numbered 6, after V lost 3 bases and J lost 1 base. From germline, CDR1 is SGDLS and CDR2 YYNGEE. The CDR3 runs to 15 residues. The CDR3 nucleotides read TGTGCCAGCAGCGGACAGGGCGCTGGGAACACTGAAGCTTTCTTT. Translating gives CASSGQGAGNTEAFF.

This chain links TRBV30 with TRBJ2-5; 12 bases fit TRBD1. V gave up 0 bases and J gave up 5 bases; unmatched junction bases: 16. Germline V gene sequence: CDR1 GTSNPN, CDR2 SVGIG (reference sequence). This CDR3 has 19 residues. Written as DNA, the CDR3 is TGTGCCTGGAGTGTCCCAGGTCCCTGGGACAGGGGGCGCGGGGAGACCCAGTACTTC. This encodes CAWSVPGPWDRGRGETQYF.

The V gene is TRBV4-2, the J gene TRBJ2-2; 7 positions agree with TRBD2. The CDR3 is 17 residues long. Trimming at V came to 4 bases and at J to 2 bases, leaving 10 bases not matched to a gene. CDR1 LGHNA and CDR2 YNFKEQ come from the germline V gene. The CDR3 DNA is TGTGCCAGCAGCCCGACTTCGGGGGGACGAAACACCGGGGAGCTGTTTTTT. Amino acids: CASSPTSGGRNTGELFF.

J is TRBJ2-7 and V is TRBV30; TRBD1 might be the D (7 bases). Germline V gene lookup returns CDR1 GTSNPN and CDR2 SVGIG (reference sequence). This CDR3 region has 12 residues. V dropped 3 bases and J dropped 4 bases, with 10 bases sitting between them. The CDR3 sequence: CAWSPGGYEQYF. CDR3 nucleotides: TGTGCCTGGAGCCCAGGGGGGTACGAGCAGTACTTC.

V gene TRBV30 combines with J gene TRBJ2-2; D is unresolved. CDR3 size: 13 residues. The V end was cut by 2 bases, the J end by 4 bases, with 8 bases between. Germline V lookup: CDR1 GTSNPN, CDR2 SVGIG (reference sequence). CDR3 in DNA: TGTGCCTGGAGTCAGTCTTTCACCGGGGAGCTGTTTTTT. It codes for CAWSQSFTGELFF.

This chain links TRBV2 with TRBJ1-2; no definite D call. The CDR3 loop spans 13 amino acids. V was clipped by 9 bases and J by 4 bases, with 15 bases between them. Germline loops: CDR1 SNHLY, CDR2 FYNNEI. DNA for the CDR3: TGTGCCAGGGAGGGTCGGGTAGGCTATGGCTACACCTTC. Residues: CAREGRVGYGYTF.

This sequence joins TRBV10-3 and TRBJ2-1, with a weak D call TRBD1 (6 bases). This CDR3 region has 12 residues. Looked up from germline, CDR1 is ENHRY and CDR2 is SYGVKD. V was shortened by 0 bases and J by 10 bases, with 7 bases between the two germline ends. The CDR3 DNA reads as TGTGCCATCAGTGAGTCAAGGGGGGAGCAGTTCTTC. It codes for CAISESRGEQFF.

CDR3 coding DNA: TGTGCCAGCAGCTATCGAGCGGGGGGCACAGATACGCAGTATTTT. Translation gives CASSYRAGGTDTQYF. J is TRBJ2-3 and V is TRBV9; 8 bases agree with TRBD2. The CDR3 contains 15 residues. V gave up 4 bases and J gave up 1 base; unmatched junction bases: 5. Germline CDR1 SGDLS, CDR2 YYNGEE. The full variable domain, rest sourced from reference TRBV9 and TRBJ2-3, is DSGVTQTPKHLITATGQRVTLRCSPRSGDLSVYWYQQSLDQGLQFLIQYYNGEERAKGNILERFSAQQFPDLHSELNLSSLELGDSALYFCASSYRAGGTDTQYFGPGTRLTVL.

The genes are TRBV19 and TRBJ2-1; 10 nucleotides match TRBD1. The V and J ends lost 7 bases and 6 bases, in that order; junction bases with no gene match: 3. This CDR3 comprises 13 residues. Germline CDR1 reads LNHDA; CDR2 reads SQIVND (reference sequence). The CDR3 DNA is TGTGCCAGTACGGACAGGGGGTTCAATGAGCAGTTCTTC. Translation: CASTDRGFNEQFF.

This chain links TRBV25-1 with TRBJ2-7, with D perhaps matching TRBD1 (6 bases). Germline V CDR1 and CDR2: MGHDK, SYGVNS. This CDR3 has 13 amino acids. Trimming cost V 10 bases and J 4 bases, with 17 bases left between them. The CDR3 DNA reads TGTGCCACCACAGGGCAGGGTGGGTACGAGCAGTACTTC. This gives the protein CATTGQGGYEQYF.

The gene calls are TRBV28 and TRBJ1-1; D gene uncertain. V lost 1 base and J 1 base, leaving 7 bases between the germline ends. The CDR3 contains 14 residues. Germline V gives CDR1 MDHEN, CDR2 SYDVKM. In DNA, the CDR3 is TGTGCCAGCAGTTTATCTGGTAGGAACACTGAAGCTTTCTTT. This codes for CASSLSGRNTEAFF.